This T cell receptor beta chain is drawn from a study of preoperative IRX-2 immunotherapy in early breast cancer. Data came from immunoSEQ multiplex PCR; TCRdb stores just in-frame clones and leaves some out. This sample yields under 40,000 clones, of which over 90% are seen a single time; approximately 6.5% belongs to the top ten. Treatment noted: preoperative locoregional IRX-2 cytokine immunotherapy. This phase Ib study tested locoregional IRX-2 cytokine immunotherapy given before surgery. V was trimmed by 1 base and J by 0 bases, leaving 5 bases between them. This CDR3 spans 13 amino acids. Germline CDR1 and CDR2: SGHRS and YFSETQ.

Specimen collection occurred from a patient treated with IRX-2 immunotherapy. The receptor was derived from a human donor with breast cancer. The J gene is TRBJ2-7, the V gene TRBV5-1; the D is unclear. CDR3 loop: CASSLNPSYEQYF. The CDR3 nucleotides read TGCGCCAGCAGCTTGAACCCCTCCTACGAGCAGTACTTC.